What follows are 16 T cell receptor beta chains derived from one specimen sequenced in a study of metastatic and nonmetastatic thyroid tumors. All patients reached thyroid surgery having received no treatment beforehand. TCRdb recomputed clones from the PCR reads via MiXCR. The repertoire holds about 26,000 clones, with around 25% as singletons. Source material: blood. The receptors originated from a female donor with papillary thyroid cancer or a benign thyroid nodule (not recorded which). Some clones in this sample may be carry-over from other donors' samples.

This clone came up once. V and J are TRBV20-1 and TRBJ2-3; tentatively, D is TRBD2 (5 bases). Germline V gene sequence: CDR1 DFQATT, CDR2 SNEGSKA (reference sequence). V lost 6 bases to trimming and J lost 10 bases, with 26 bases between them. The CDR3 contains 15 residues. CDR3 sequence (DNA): TGCAGTGCAAGTACCCCGGGGTCGGTTAGTGGAGCGCAGTATTTT. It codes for CSASTPGSVSGAQYF.

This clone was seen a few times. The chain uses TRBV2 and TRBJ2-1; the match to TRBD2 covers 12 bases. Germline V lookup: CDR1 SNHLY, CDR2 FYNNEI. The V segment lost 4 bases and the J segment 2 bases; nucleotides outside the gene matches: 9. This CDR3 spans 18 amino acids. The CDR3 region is CASSATGLAGTPYNEQFF. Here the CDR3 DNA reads TGTGCCAGCAGTGCTACGGGACTAGCGGGTACCCCCTACAATGAGCAGTTCTTC.

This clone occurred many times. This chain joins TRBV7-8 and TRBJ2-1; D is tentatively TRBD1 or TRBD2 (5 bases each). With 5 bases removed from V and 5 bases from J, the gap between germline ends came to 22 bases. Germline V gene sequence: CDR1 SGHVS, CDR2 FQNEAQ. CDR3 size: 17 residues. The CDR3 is CASSPGRGGHSNNEQFF. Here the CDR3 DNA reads TGTGCCAGCAGCCCGGGCCGTGGGGGTCATTCTAACAATGAGCAGTTCTTC.

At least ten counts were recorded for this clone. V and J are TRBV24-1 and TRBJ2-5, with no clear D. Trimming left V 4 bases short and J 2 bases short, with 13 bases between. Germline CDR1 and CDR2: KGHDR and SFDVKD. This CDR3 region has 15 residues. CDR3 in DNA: TGTGCCACCAGTGAGGGTTCAGAGGCACAAGAGACCCAGTACTTC. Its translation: CATSEGSEAQETQYF.

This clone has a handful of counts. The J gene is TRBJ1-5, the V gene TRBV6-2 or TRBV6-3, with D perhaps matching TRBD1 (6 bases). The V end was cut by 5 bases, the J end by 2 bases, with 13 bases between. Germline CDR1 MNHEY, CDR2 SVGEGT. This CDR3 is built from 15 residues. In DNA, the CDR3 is TGTGCCAGCAGTCGCGGACAGTTTGGCAATCAGCCCCAGCATTTT. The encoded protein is CASSRGQFGNQPQHF.

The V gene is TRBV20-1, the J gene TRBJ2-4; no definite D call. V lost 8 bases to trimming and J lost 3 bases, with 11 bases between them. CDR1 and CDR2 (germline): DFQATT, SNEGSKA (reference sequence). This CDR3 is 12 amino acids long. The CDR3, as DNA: TGCAGTCGAGGCGCAGGCAAAAACATTCAGTACTTC. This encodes CSRGAGKNIQYF.

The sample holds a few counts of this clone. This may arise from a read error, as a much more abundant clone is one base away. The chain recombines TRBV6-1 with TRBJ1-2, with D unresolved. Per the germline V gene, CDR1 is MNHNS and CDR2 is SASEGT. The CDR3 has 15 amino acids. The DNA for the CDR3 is TGTGCCAGCATTCCAGTCCTCGAGGGCAGCTATGGCTACGCCTTC. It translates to CASIPVLEGSYGYAF.

The CDR3, as DNA: TGTGCCAGCAGCAACCGACAGAGTAGCCGGACTGAGCAGTTCTTC. This codes for CASSNRQSSRTEQFF. The chain carries TRBV6-4 and TRBJ2-1; perhaps TRBD1 as D (5 bases). The CDR3 length is 15 residues. Trimming shortened V by 6 bases and J by 9 bases, and 21 bases separated the two germline ends. Germline assignment: CDR1 MRHNA and CDR2 SNTAGT.

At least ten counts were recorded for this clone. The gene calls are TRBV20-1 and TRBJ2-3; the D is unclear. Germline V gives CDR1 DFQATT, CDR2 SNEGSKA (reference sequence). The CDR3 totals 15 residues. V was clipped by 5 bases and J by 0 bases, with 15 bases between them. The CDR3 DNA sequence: TGCAGTGCTCCCGGACGGTATTTGAGCACAGATACGCAGTATTTT. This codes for CSAPGRYLSTDTQYF.

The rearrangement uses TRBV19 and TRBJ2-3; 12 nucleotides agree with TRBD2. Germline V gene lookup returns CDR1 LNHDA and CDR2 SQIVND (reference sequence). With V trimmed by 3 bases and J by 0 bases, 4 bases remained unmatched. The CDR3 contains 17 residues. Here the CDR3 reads CASSIRTSGTSTDTQYF. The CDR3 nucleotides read TGTGCCAGTAGTATCCGGACTAGCGGGACTAGCACAGATACGCAGTATTTT.

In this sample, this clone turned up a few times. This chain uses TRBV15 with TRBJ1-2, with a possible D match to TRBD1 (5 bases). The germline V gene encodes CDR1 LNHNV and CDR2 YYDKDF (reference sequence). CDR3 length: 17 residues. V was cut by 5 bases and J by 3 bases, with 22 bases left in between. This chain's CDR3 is CATSVEVTALVDYGYTF. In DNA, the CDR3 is TGTGCCACCAGCGTCGAGGTGACAGCCCTAGTGGACTATGGCTACACCTTC. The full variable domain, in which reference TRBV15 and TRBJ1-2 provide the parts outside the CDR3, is DAMVIQNPRYQVTQFGKPVTLSCSQTLNHNVMYWYQQKSSQAPKLLFHYYDKDFNNEADTPDNFQSRRPNTSFCFLDIRSPGLGDTAMYLCATSVEVTALVDYGYTFGSGTRLTVV.

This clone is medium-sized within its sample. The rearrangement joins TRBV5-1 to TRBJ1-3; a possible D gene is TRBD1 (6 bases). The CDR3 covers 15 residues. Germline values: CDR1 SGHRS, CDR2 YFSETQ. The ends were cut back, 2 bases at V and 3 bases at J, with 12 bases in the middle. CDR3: CASSFTTGFGNTIYF. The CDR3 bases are TGCGCCAGCAGCTTCACCACAGGGTTTGGAAACACCATATATTTT.

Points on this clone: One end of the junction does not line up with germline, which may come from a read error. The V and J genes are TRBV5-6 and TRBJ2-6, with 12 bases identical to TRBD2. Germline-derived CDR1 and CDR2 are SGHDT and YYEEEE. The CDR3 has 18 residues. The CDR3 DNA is TGTTCCAGCATCTACCCGACTAGCGGGAGAGCTGGGGCCAACGTCCTGACTTTC. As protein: CSSIYPTSGRAGANVLTF.

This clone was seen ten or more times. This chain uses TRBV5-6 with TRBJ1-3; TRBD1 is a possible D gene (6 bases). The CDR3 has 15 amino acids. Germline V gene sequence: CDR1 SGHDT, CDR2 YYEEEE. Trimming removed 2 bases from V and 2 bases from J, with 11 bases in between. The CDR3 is CASSLLQGAGNTIYF. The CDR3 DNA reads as TGTGCCAGCAGCTTATTACAGGGCGCTGGAAACACCATATATTTT.

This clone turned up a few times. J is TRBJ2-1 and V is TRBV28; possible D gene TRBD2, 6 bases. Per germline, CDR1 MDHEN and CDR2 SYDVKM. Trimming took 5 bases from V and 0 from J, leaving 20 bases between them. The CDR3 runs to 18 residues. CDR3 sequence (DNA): TGTGCCAGCAGTGTTCCGGGGCTAGCGTCAAACTCCTACAATGAGCAGTTCTTC. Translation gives CASSVPGLASNSYNEQFF.

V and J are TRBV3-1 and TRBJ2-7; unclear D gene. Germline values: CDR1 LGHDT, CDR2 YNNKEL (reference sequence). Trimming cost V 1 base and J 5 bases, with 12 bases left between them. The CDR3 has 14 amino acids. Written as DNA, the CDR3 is TGTGCCAGCAGCCAAGGGCTCATTTCGAACGAGCAGTACTTC. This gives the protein CASSQGLISNEQYF.